The next 29 T cell receptor beta chains were all read from a single sample in a study of CD8 T cells in Susac syndrome. Reverse transcription of roughly 0.5 to 1 ug RNA used random hexamers. TCRdb passed the immunoSEQ multiplex PCR reads through MiXCR, listing each CDR3 protein once. Seen here are roughly 200,000 distinct CDR3 sequences, approximately 96% observed once, and the top ten hold approximately 0.1%. Sequenced input: CD4+ T cells from PBMCs. The receptor source for this set is a human donor with multiple sclerosis.

The chain carries TRBV7-2 and TRBJ2-7, with 8 bases that match TRBD1. The CDR3 length is 14 residues. V was clipped by 3 bases and J by 2 bases; unmatched bases: 3. CDR1 is SGHTA and CDR2 is FQGNSA in the germline V gene. The DNA for the CDR3 is TGTGCCAGCAGCTTCGACAGGGGTACCTACGAGCAGTACTTC. Translated: CASSFDRGTYEQYF.

The V call is TRBV20-1, the J call TRBJ1-6, with D perhaps matching TRBD1 (5 bases). The CDR3 is 15 residues long. Trimming removed 3 bases at V and 10 bases at J, with 19 bases between. Germline V gene lookup returns CDR1 DFQATT and CDR2 SNEGSKA (reference sequence). CDR3 loop: CSASGRDLQGSPLHF. The CDR3 DNA is TGCAGTGCTAGTGGCCGGGACCTACAAGGATCACCCCTCCACTTT.

The V and J genes are TRBV30 and TRBJ1-6; possibly TRBD1 for D (5 bases). The germline V gene has CDR1 GTSNPN and CDR2 SVGIG (reference sequence). V lost 5 bases and J lost 5, with 10 bases in between. The CDR3 length is 13 residues. The DNA for the CDR3 is TGTGCCTGGTCTGGCAGGGATAATTCACCCCTCCACTTT. Protein product: CAWSGRDNSPLHF.

The chain couples TRBV4-2 to TRBJ1-2, with unresolved D. Germline V gene data show CDR1 as LGHNA and CDR2 as YNFKEQ. Trimming shortened V by 0 bases and J by 1 base, and 9 bases separated the two germline ends. The CDR3 is 15 amino acids. CDR3 amino acids: CASSQDLGDNYGYTF. The CDR3 nucleotides are TGTGCCAGCAGCCAAGATCTTGGGGATAACTATGGCTACACCTTC.

The rearrangement joins TRBV6-6 to TRBJ2-6; 7 bases line up with TRBD1. Unmatched junction bases numbered 4, after V lost 2 bases and J lost 3 bases. The CDR3 consists of 16 residues. From germline, CDR1 is MNHNY and CDR2 SVGAGI (reference sequence). The CDR3: CASSYRGGLGANVLTF. In DNA, the CDR3 is TGTGCCAGCAGTTACAGAGGGGGCCTTGGGGCCAACGTCCTGACTTTC.

The rearrangement uses TRBV6-2 or TRBV6-3 and TRBJ2-7; 7 bases match TRBD1. CDR1 and CDR2 from the germline V gene are MNHEY and SVGEGT. Trimming removed 4 bases from V and 1 base from J; junction bases left unmatched: 10. The CDR3 has 16 amino acids. CDR3 in amino acids: CASSFSDRAASYEQYF. The CDR3 DNA reads TGTGCCAGCAGTTTCTCTGACAGGGCGGCTTCCTACGAGCAGTACTTC.

The chain carries TRBV30 and TRBJ2-1; 7 bases are shared with TRBD2. There are 14 residues in the CDR3. Germline V gene sequence: CDR1 GTSNPN, CDR2 SVGIG (reference sequence). V lost 2 bases to trimming and J lost 5 bases; unmatched junction nucleotides: 6. The DNA of the CDR3 is TGTGCCTGGAGTCGCGGGCGGGGGAACAATGAGCAGTTCTTC. This translates into CAWSRGRGNNEQFF.

The chain joins TRBV6-5 to TRBJ1-1; D is perhaps TRBD1 (6 bases). CDR3 length: 16 amino acids. V was shortened by 2 bases and J by 4 bases, with 17 bases between the two germline ends. CDR1 is MNHEY, CDR2 SVGAGI, per germline. This CDR3 reads CASSYASPQGSTEAFF. In DNA, the CDR3 is TGTGCCAGCAGTTACGCATCCCCCCAGGGGAGCACTGAAGCTTTCTTT.

This chain links TRBV19 with TRBJ2-6; no reliable D call. The CDR3 consists of 12 residues. In germline, CDR1 is LNHDA, CDR2 SQIVND (reference sequence). V was cut by 4 bases and J by 2 bases, with 0 bases left in between. The CDR3 protein is CASSTGANVLTF. The CDR3 coding sequence is TGTGCCAGTAGTACTGGGGCCAACGTCCTGACTTTC.

The chain carries TRBV12-3 or TRBV12-4 and TRBJ2-2, with 7 bases matching TRBD1. Trimming removed 5 bases from V and 4 bases from J; junction bases left unmatched: 7. CDR3 length equals 15 residues. CDR3 amino acids: CASSTDRVATGELFF. The CDR3 DNA reads TGTGCCAGCAGTACCGACAGGGTAGCCACCGGGGAGCTGTTTTTT.

The chain is built from TRBV13 and TRBJ2-2; perhaps TRBD1 as D (6 bases). From germline, CDR1 is PRHDT and CDR2 FYEKMQ (reference sequence). CDR3 length equals 16 residues. Trimming took off 5 bases at V and 4 bases at J, with 17 bases between the two ends. The CDR3 nucleotides read TGTGCCAGCAGCCCCGCGTACCCAGGGGCCACCGGGGAGCTGTTTTTT. It translates to CASSPAYPGATGELFF.

This rearrangement joins TRBV29-1 to TRBJ2-3, with D tentatively TRBD2 (5 bases). Trimming took off 3 bases at V and 3 bases at J, with 10 bases between the two ends. CDR3 length: 13 residues. The germline V gene has CDR1 SQVTM and CDR2 ANQGSEA. The CDR3 DNA follows: TGCAGCGTTGAGTTGAGCGGAACAGATACGCAGTATTTT. It yields the protein CSVELSGTDTQYF.

In its sample, this clonotype was seen once. This chain uses TRBV20-1 with TRBJ1-3; D gene unclear. This CDR3 is 14 amino acids long. The V gene lost 5 bases and the J gene lost 0 bases, with 11 bases spanning the gap. Germline loops: CDR1 DFQATT, CDR2 SNEGSKA (reference sequence). The CDR3 DNA reads as TGCAGTGCTCCTAGGGCGGGCTCTGGAAACACCATATATTTT. This sequence encodes CSAPRAGSGNTIYF.

The J gene is TRBJ2-7, the V gene TRBV5-1; TRBD1 might be the D (5 bases). The CDR3 length is 14 residues. Deletions cut 3 bases from V and 3 bases from J, with 13 bases between. Germline lookup yields CDR1 SGHRS and CDR2 YFSETQ. The CDR3: CASSYDSLGYEQYF. Written as DNA, the CDR3 is TGCGCCAGCAGCTACGACAGTTTGGGCTACGAGCAGTACTTC.

The chain uses TRBV3-1 and TRBJ1-2; the match to TRBD1 covers 12 bases. Germline values: CDR1 LGHDT, CDR2 YNNKEL (reference sequence). The CDR3 totals 16 residues. The V and J ends lost 4 bases and 5 bases, in that order; junction bases with no gene match: 8. The CDR3 spells CASSLQGGQGAYGYTF. CDR3 nucleotide sequence: TGTGCCAGCAGCCTCCAAGGGGGACAGGGGGCTTATGGCTACACCTTC. Variable domain in full (rest from reference TRBV3-1 and TRBJ1-2): DTAVSQTPKYLVTQMGNDKSIKCEQNLGHDTMYWYKQDSKKFLKIMFSYNNKELIINETVPNRFSPKSPDKAHLNLHINSLELGDSAVYFCASSLQGGQGAYGYTFGSGTRLTVV.

This chain links TRBV18 with TRBJ2-1; D is possibly TRBD1 (5 bases). Trimming shortened V by 1 base and J by 8 bases, and 9 bases separated the two germline ends. Germline CDR1 KGHSH, CDR2 LQKENI. The CDR3 consists of 13 residues. For the CDR3, the DNA is TGTGCCAGCTCACCACTCAGGGCCGATGAGCAGTTCTTC. Residues: CASSPLRADEQFF.

V gene TRBV28 combines with J gene TRBJ2-5; D might be TRBD1 (7 bases). Trimming removed 5 bases from V and 4 bases from J, with 17 bases in between. CDR3 length: 15 residues. Germline V gene sequence: CDR1 MDHEN, CDR2 SYDVKM. This CDR3 is CASSLQGSGGETQYF. CDR3 nucleotide sequence: TGTGCCAGCAGTCTACAGGGGTCCGGGGGAGAGACCCAGTACTTC.

The chain employs TRBV19 and TRBJ2-1; 7 bases fit TRBD1. The V gene's germline CDR1 is LNHDA and CDR2 SQIVND (reference sequence). CDR3 length: 14 amino acids. Germline trimming cut 10 bases from V and 8 bases from J; bases unmatched to any gene: 14. CDR3 residues: CATSDRAESDEQFF. The CDR3, as DNA: TGTGCCACCTCAGACAGGGCGGAATCAGATGAGCAGTTCTTC.

The V and J genes are TRBV18 and TRBJ2-7; 11 bases are shared with TRBD2. Looked up from germline, CDR1 is KGHSH and CDR2 is LQKENI. V gave up 0 bases and J gave up 3 bases; unmatched junction bases: 1. The length of the CDR3 is 15 residues. The CDR3 DNA is TGTGCCAGCTCACCACCGGGACTAGCGGTCTACGAGCAGTACTTC. Amino acid sequence: CASSPPGLAVYEQYF.

This clonotype came up once. The chain carries TRBV7-9 and TRBJ1-2; 7 bases map to TRBD1. Germline CDR1 reads SEHNR; CDR2 reads FQNEAQ (reference sequence). The CDR3 is 15 amino acids. After removal of 4 bases from V and 3 bases from J, the junction contained 8 bases not matched to a gene. CDR3 nucleotide sequence: TGTGCCAGCAGCTCCACCAGGACAGGAGACTATGGCTACACCTTC. This translates into CASSSTRTGDYGYTF.

The chain couples TRBV30 to TRBJ1-2; possible D gene TRBD1, 5 bases. The CDR3 spans 14 residues. The V and J ends lost 0 bases and 7 bases respectively, with 15 bases between them. CDR1 GTSNPN and CDR2 SVGIG come from the germline V gene (reference sequence). The CDR3 coding sequence is TGTGCCTGGAGTGTACCTGGGGGGAGGTCTGGCTACACCTTC. This sequence encodes CAWSVPGGRSGYTF.

This sequence joins TRBV14 and TRBJ1-2; tentatively, D is TRBD1 (6 bases). The CDR3 contains 14 residues. Germline V lookup: CDR1 SGHDN, CDR2 FVKESK. V was pared by 1 base and J by 5 bases, with 11 bases between. The DNA for the CDR3 is TGTGCCAGCAGCCAAGGGGGCAGGGGTTATGGCTACACCTTC. Protein: CASSQGGRGYGYTF.

The chain joins TRBV30 to TRBJ1-1, with 7 bases aligning to TRBD1. The CDR3 consists of 14 residues. Looked up from germline, CDR1 is GTSNPN and CDR2 is SVGIG (reference sequence). Losses at the gene ends were 1 base for V and 6 bases for J; bases not matched to a gene: 8. The CDR3 nucleotides read TGTGCCTGGAGTGCGACAGGGAGATCCCCTGAAGCTTTCTTT. Translated: CAWSATGRSPEAFF.

The chain joins TRBV4-3 to TRBJ1-2, with D perhaps matching TRBD1 (5 bases). The CDR3 runs 14 residues. The germline V gene has CDR1 LGHNA and CDR2 YSLEER. Trimming stripped 0 bases from V and 3 bases from J, with 8 bases between. The CDR3 loop reads CASSQDQGHYGYTF. CDR3 nucleotides: TGCGCCAGCAGCCAAGATCAGGGCCACTATGGCTACACCTTC.

This clonotype was detected a few times. J is TRBJ2-2 and V is TRBV30; D remains unclear. V gave up 1 base and J gave up 3 bases, with 0 bases separating them. In germline, CDR1 is GTSNPN, CDR2 SVGIG (reference sequence). CDR3 length: 11 residues. The CDR3 DNA follows: TGTGCCTGGAGTGACACCGGGGAGCTGTTTTTT. Amino acid sequence: CAWSDTGELFF.

The genes are TRBV6-5 and TRBJ1-6; D may be TRBD1 (6 bases). V was clipped by 2 bases and J by 10 bases, with 15 bases between them. Germline lookup yields CDR1 MNHEY and CDR2 SVGAGI. CDR3 length: 15 amino acids. The CDR3 is CASSYEIRGASPLHF. CDR3 DNA: TGTGCCAGCAGTTACGAGATTAGGGGGGCCTCACCCCTCCACTTT.

For the CDR3, the DNA is TGTGCCAGCGGCCGGCGGGGTACGCAGTATTTT. Its protein is CASGRRGTQYF. The chain recombines TRBV12-3 or TRBV12-4 with TRBJ2-3, with D perhaps TRBD2 (6 bases). V lost 8 bases, J lost 8 bases, and 11 bases lay in between. This CDR3 region has 11 residues.

The chain has TRBV20-1 and TRBJ1-2; D remains unclear. Germline assignment: CDR1 DFQATT and CDR2 SNEGSKA (reference sequence). CDR3 length: 13 residues. Between the trimmed V and J ends, which lost 3 bases and 6 bases, there was a span of 14 bases. Here the CDR3 reads CSARTSWNDGYTF. CDR3 sequence (DNA): TGCAGTGCTAGGACGTCGTGGAATGATGGCTACACCTTC.

This clonotype was detected only once. This rearrangement joins TRBV3-1 to TRBJ2-5; D is unclear. The germline V gene encodes CDR1 LGHDT and CDR2 YNNKEL (reference sequence). The CDR3 has 14 residues. V was clipped by 1 base and J by 1 base, with 7 bases between them. DNA for the CDR3: TGTGCCAGCAGCCAAGGGGTCGGCCAAGAGACCCAGTACTTC. Protein product: CASSQGVGQETQYF.